Reported below is one TCR beta chain. The target antigen is unknown. This sample was taken from a study of OX40 agonist ivuxolimab in advanced cancers. Across the whole study: The group had a mean age of about 60 years, ranged from about 20 to 90, and was 82.7% male. Earlier treatment with anti-PD-1, anti-PD-L1 or anti-CTLA-4 was permitted, and under 50% had received some. Of the patients, three showed partial responses, one with hepatocellular carcinoma and two with cutaneous melanoma. Overall study results and limits: Some nonresponders also had low normalized T-cell clonal expansion.

V was trimmed by 4 bases and J by 2 bases, leaving 10 bases between them. This CDR3 is 13 amino acids long. The germline V gene has CDR1 SQVTM and CDR2 ANQGSEA. TCRdb's copy holds only in-frame clones and misses some; the assay was immunoSEQ multiplex PCR. The sample has around 56,000 clones; under 85% are singletons. The V call is TRBV29-1, the J call TRBJ2-3; D is unresolved. Sample: CD4+ or CD8+ T cells sorted from blood, taken in a trial of the OX40 agonist ivuxolimab. The source of this sequence is an adult with an advanced solid tumor such as melanoma, head and neck, liver or kidney cancer. The CDR3 DNA reads TGCAGCGTTGCGCTGGACGTCACAGATACGCAGTATTTT. This codes for CSVALDVTDTQYF.